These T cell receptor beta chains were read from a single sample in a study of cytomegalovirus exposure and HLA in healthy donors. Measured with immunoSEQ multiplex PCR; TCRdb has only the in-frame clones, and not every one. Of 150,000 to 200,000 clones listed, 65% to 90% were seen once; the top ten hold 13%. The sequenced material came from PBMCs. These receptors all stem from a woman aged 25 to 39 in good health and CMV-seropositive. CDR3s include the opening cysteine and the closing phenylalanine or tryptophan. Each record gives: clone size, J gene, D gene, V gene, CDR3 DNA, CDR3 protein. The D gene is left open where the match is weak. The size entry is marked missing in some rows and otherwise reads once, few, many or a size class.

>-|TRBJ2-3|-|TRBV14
TGTGCCAGCAGCCAACTCCAGGGTGCCAGCACAGATACGCAGTATTTT
CASSQLQGASTDTQYF
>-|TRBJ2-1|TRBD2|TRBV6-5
TGTGCCAGCAGTACCACTAGCGGGAGGGGTAATGAGCAGTTCTTC
CASSTTSGRGNEQFF
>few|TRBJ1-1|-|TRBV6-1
TGTGCCAGCAGTGCCTGGAACACTGAAGCTTTCTTT
CASSAWNTEAFF
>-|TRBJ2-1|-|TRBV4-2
TGTGCCAGCAGCCAAGAAGGGGAGGCGAATGAGCAGTTCTTC
CASSQEGEANEQFF
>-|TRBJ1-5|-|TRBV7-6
TGTGCCAGCAGCAAGAATTCAGGGTTTGGGGGCAATCAGCCCCAGCATTTT
CASSKNSGFGGNQPQHF
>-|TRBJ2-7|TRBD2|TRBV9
TGTGCCAGCAGCCCAGCTAGCGGGAGGAGTACCTTCGAGCAGTACTTC
CASSPASGRSTFEQYF
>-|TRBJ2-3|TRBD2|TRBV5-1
TGCGCCAGCAGGAGTTCCGGGACTAGCGGAGATACGCAGTATTTT
CASRSSGTSGDTQYF
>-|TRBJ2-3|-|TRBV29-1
TGCAGCGTTAGTCAGGTCACAGATACGCAGTATTTT
CSVSQVTDTQYF
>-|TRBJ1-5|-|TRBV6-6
TGTGCCAGCACGGCGGGGTCTCATCAGCCCCAGCATTTT
CASTAGSHQPQHF
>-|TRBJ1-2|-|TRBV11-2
TGTGCCAGCAGCAAAGACAGGATGACAAACTATGGCTACACCTTC
CASSKDRMTNYGYTF
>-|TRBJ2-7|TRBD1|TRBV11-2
TGTGCCAGCAGCTACTCGGGACAGGCTTACGAGCAGTACTTC
CASSYSGQAYEQYF
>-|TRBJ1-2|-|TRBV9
TGTGCCAGCCGTAGTTCTAGATTGGGGGGTATCGATGGCTACACCTTC
CASRSSRLGGIDGYTF
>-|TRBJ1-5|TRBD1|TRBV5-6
TGTGCCAGCAGCTTGGCCCTGGGACAGGGAGGGAGTCAGCCCCAGCATTTT
CASSLALGQGGSQPQHF
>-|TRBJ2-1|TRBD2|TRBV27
TGTGCCAGCAGTCCCGGGACTAGCGTCCATGAGCAGTTCTTC
CASSPGTSVHEQFF
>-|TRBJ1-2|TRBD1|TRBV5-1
TGCGCCAGCAGCTTGGCTCGGACAGGGGTGTTCGTTGACTATGGCTACACCTTC
CASSLARTGVFVDYGYTF
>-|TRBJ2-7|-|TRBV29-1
TGCAGCGTTGTGTACTCGAACTCCTACGAGCAGTACTTC
CSVVYSNSYEQYF
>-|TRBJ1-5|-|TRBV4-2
TGTGCCAGCAGCCAAGTGGAACAGGGCGGCAATCAGCCCCAGCATTTT
CASSQVEQGGNQPQHF
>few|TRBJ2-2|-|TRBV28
TGTGCCAGCAGCGAGACAGGGAACACCGGGGAGCTGTTTTTT
CASSETGNTGELFF
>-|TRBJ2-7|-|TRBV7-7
TGTGCTAGCAGCTTAGTAGGGGGAAGGGAGCAGTACTTC
CASSLVGGREQYF
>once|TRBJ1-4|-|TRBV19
TGTGCCAGTAGTCTACTGACAGAAACTAATGAAAAACTGTTTTTT
CASSLLTETNEKLFF
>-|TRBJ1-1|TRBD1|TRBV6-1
TGTGCCGGGCGGACAGGGCTTGACACTGAAGCTTTCTTT
CAGRTGLDTEAFF
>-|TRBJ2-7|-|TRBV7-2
TGTGCCAGCAGCTTAGGGTATGCGGCGTACGAGCAGTACTTC
CASSLGYAAYEQYF
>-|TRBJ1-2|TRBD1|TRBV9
TGTGCCAGCAGCGTCCAAACTACAGGGGTTAACTATGGCTACACCTTC
CASSVQTTGVNYGYTF
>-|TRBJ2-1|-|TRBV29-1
TGCAGCGCCGGAGAGCGGAGGGGGGGCAATGAGCAGTTCTTC
CSAGERRGGNEQFF
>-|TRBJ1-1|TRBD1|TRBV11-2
TGTGCCAGCAGCTCAAGACAGGGGACTCACACTGAAGCTTTCTTT
CASSSRQGTHTEAFF